This entry features one T cell receptor beta chain sequence. The antigen is not known. Profiling relied on immunoSEQ multiplex PCR, and the TCRdb table lists in-frame clones only, not all of them. Among approximately 150,000 clones listed, just over 90% were seen once. The data are from a study of cytomegalovirus exposure and HLA in healthy donors. Whole-study findings and limits: For cytomegalovirus status, the classifier reportedly gave diagnoses with high specificity and sensitivity. Cytomegalovirus-associated TCR beta chains were listed, numbering 150 to 200. Confirmation in vitro established that a few CMV-associated chains were specific for CMV antigens.

The TCR was taken from a man between 18 and 35 years old in good health and CMV-seronegative. The sequenced sample consisted of PBMCs.

In DNA form, the CDR3 reads TGTGCCAGCAGCTTAGTAGTTCTCCAGCGAGTCTACAATGAGCAGTTCTTC. Amino acids: CASSLVVLQRVYNEQFF. The chain links TRBV7-8 to TRBJ2-1, with D uncertain. This CDR3 contains 17 residues. Germline lookup yields CDR1 SGHVS and CDR2 FQNEAQ. Deletions cut 1 base from V and 3 bases from J, with 16 bases between. Together with reference TRBV7-8 and TRBJ2-1, the CDR3 gives the full variable domain: GAGVSQSPRYKVAKRGQDVALRCDPISGHVSLFWYQQALGQGPEFLTYFQNEAQLDKSGLPSDRFFAERPEGSVSTLKIQRTQQEDSAVYLCASSLVVLQRVYNEQFFGPGTRLTVL.